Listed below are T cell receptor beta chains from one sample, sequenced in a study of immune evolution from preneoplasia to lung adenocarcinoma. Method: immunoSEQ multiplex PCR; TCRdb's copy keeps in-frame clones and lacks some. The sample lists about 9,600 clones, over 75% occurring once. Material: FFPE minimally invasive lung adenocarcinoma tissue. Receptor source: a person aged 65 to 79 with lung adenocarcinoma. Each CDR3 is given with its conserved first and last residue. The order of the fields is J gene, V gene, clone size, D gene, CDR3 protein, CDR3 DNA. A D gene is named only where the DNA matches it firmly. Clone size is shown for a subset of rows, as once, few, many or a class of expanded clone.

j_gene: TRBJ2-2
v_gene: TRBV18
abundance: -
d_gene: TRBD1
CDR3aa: CASSQNTGGATGELFF
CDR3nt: TGTGCCAGCTCACAAAACACAGGGGGAGCCACCGGGGAGCTGTTTTTT

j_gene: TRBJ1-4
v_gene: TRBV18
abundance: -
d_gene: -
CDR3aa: CASSPVQANNEKLFF
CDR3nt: TGTGCCAGCTCACCGGTACAGGCAAATAATGAAAAACTGTTTTTT

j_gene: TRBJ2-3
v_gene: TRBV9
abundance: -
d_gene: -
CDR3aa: CASSVGLFSDTQYF
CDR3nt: TGTGCCAGCAGCGTGGGTCTCTTCTCGGATACGCAGTATTTT

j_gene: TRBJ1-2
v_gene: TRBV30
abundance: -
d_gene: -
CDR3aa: CAWSVEGGYTF
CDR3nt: TGTGCCTGGAGTGTGGAAGGTGGCTACACCTTC

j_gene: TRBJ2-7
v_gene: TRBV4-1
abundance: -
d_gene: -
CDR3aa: CASSQATGPSYEQYF
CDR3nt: TGCGCCAGCAGCCAAGCCACAGGGCCCTCCTACGAGCAGTACTTC

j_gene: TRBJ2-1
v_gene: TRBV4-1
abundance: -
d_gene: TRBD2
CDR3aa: CASSRRLAGGALSSYNEQFF
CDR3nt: TGCGCCAGCAGCCGGAGACTAGCGGGGGGCGCCCTGAGCTCCTACAATGAGCAGTTCTTC

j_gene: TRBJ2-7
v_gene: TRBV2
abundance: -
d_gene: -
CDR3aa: CASSEARGSYEQYF
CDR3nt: TGTGCCAGCAGTGAAGCCAGGGGCTCCTACGAGCAGTACTTC

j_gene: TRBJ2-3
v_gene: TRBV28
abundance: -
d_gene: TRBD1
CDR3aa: CASSTGQGSTQYF
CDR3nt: TGTGCCAGCAGTACGGGACAGGGGTCCACGCAGTATTTT

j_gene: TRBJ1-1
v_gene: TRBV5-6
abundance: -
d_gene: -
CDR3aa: CASSWGGEAFF
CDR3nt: TGTGCCAGCAGCTGGGGAGGTGAAGCTTTCTTT

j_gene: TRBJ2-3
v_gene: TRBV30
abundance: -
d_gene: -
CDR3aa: CAWRVPGAIDTQYF
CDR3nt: TGTGCCTGGAGAGTCCCGGGGGCCATAGATACGCAGTATTTT

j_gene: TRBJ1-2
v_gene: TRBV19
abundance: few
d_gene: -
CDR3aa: CASSPQGGLGYTF
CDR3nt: TGTGCCAGTAGCCCACAGGGTGGTCTTGGCTACACCTTC

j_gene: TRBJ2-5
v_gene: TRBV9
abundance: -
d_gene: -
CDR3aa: CASSVEETQYF
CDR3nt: TGTGCCAGCAGCGTAGAAGAGACCCAGTACTTC

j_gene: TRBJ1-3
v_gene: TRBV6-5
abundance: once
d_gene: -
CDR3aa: CASRNRGNTIYF
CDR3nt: TGTGCCAGCAGGAATAGGGGAAACACCATATATTTT

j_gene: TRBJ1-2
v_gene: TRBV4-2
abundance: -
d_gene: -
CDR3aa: CASSPAGGDDYGYTF
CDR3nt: TGTGCCAGCAGCCCCGCCGGTGGGGACGACTATGGCTACACCTTC

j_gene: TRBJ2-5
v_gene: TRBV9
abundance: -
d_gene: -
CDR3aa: CASSKRAGGAETQYF
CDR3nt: TGTGCCAGCAGCAAACGGGCTGGGGGCGCGGAGACCCAGTACTTC

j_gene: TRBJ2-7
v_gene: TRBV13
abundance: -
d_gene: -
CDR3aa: CASSRTRSSYEQYF
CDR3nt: TGTGCCAGCAGTAGAACCCGAAGCTCCTACGAGCAGTACTTC

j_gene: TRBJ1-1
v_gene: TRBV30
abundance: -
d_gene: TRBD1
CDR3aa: CAWTQPDRTGGAWNTEAFF
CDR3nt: TGTGCCTGGACCCAACCCGATAGAACAGGGGGCGCTTGGAACACTGAAGCTTTCTTT

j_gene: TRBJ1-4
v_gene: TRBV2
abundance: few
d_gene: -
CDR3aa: CASSPGSGEGKLFF
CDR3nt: TGTGCCAGCAGTCCTGGGTCGGGGGAGGGGAAACTGTTTTTT

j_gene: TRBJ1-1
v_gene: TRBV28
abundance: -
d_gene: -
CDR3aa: CASSLSLNTEAFF
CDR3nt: TGTGCCAGCAGTTTATCTTTGAACACTGAAGCTTTCTTT

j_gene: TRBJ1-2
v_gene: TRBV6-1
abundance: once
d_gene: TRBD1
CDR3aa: CASGSGGANYGYTF
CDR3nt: TGTGCCAGCGGTTCAGGGGGCGCAAACTATGGCTACACCTTC

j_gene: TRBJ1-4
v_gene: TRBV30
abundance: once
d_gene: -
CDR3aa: CAWTVGAPGEKLFF
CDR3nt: TGTGCCTGGACGGTTGGGGCGCCGGGTGAAAAACTGTTTTTT

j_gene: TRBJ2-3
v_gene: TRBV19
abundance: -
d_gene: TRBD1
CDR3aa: CASSIPATGSTDTQYF
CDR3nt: TGTGCCAGTAGTATCCCCGCGACAGGGAGCACAGATACGCAGTATTTT

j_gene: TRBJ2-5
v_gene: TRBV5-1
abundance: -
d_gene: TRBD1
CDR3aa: CASSLSFNEGAAKTQYF
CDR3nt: TGCGCCAGCAGCTTGTCGTTTAATGAGGGGGCGGCGAAGACCCAGTACTTC

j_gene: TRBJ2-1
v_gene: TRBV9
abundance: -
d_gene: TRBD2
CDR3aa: CASSVAKRGTYNEQFF
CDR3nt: TGTGCCAGCAGCGTAGCCAAGCGGGGAACCTACAATGAGCAGTTCTTC

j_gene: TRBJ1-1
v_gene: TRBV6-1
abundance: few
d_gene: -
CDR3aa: CASSPNGGTGTEAFF
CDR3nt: TGTGCCAGCAGCCCAAATGGGGGGACTGGAACTGAAGCTTTCTTT

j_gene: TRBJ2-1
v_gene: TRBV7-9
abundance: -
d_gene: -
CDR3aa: CASSLVMRNRGEQFF
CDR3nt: TGTGCCAGCAGCTTAGTTATGAGGAATCGAGGTGAGCAGTTCTTC

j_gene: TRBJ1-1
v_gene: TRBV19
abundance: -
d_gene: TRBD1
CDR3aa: CASSIGTGMNTEAFF
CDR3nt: TGTGCCAGTAGTATAGGGACAGGGATGAACACTGAAGCTTTCTTT

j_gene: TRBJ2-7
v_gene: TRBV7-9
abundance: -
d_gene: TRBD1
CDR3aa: CASRSERTGVRGEQYF
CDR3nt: TGTGCCAGCAGATCAGAGCGGACAGGGGTCCGGGGCGAGCAGTACTTC

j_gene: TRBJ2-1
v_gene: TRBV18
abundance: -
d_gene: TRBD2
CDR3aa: CASSVTSGNEQFF
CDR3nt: TGTGCCAGCTCTGTGACTAGCGGGAATGAGCAGTTCTTC

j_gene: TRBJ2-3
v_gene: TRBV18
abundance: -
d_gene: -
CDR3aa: CASSPQGRSDTQYF
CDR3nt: TGTGCCAGCTCACCTCAAGGACGGTCAGATACGCAGTATTTT

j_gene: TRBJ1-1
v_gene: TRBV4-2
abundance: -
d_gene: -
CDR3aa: CASSEETRTEAFF
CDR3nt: TGTGCCAGCAGCGAAGAGACGAGGACTGAAGCTTTCTTT

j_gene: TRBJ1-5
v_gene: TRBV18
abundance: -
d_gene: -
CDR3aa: CASSREAGNQPQHF
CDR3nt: TGTGCCAGCTCTAGGGAGGCGGGCAATCAGCCCCAGCATTTT

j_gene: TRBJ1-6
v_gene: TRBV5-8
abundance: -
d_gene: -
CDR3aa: CASSWMGSFSPLHF
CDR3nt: TGTGCCAGCAGCTGGATGGGGTCCTTTTCACCCCTCCACTTT

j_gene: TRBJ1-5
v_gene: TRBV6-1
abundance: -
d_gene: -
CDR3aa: CASSGGISNQPQHF
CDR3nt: TGTGCCAGCAGTGGCGGGATCAGCAATCAGCCCCAGCATTTT

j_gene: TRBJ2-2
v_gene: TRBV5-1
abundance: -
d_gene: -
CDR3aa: CASSWGTGNTGELFF
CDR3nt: TGCGCCAGCAGCTGGGGCACGGGCAACACCGGGGAGCTGTTTTTT

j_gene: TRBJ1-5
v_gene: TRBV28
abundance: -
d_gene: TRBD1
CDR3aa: CASSPGDRGLQPQHF
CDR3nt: TGTGCCAGCAGTCCCGGGGACAGGGGCCTACAGCCCCAGCATTTT

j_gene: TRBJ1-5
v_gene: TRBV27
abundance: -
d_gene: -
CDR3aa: CASSFGQSSNQPQHF
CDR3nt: TGTGCCAGCAGTTTTGGACAGTCTAGCAATCAGCCCCAGCATTTT

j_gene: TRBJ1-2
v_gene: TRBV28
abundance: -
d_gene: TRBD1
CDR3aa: CASSYRDRANYGYTF
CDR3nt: TGTGCCAGCAGCTACCGGGACAGGGCTAACTATGGCTACACCTTC

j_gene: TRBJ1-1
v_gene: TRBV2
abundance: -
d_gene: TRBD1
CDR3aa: CASSRQGANTEAFF
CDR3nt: TGTGCCAGCAGCCGACAGGGGGCGAACACTGAAGCTTTCTTT

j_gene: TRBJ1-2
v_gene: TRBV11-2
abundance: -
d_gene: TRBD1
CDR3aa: CASSLATGYGGYTF
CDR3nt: TGTGCCAGCAGCTTAGCGACAGGGTATGGTGGCTACACCTTC

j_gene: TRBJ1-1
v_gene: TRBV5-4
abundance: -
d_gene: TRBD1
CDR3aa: CASSLRQGALPTPEAFF
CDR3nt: TGTGCCAGCAGCTTAAGACAGGGGGCGTTACCTACCCCTGAAGCTTTCTTT

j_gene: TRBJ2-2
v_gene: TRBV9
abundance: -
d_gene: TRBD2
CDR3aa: CASSESGLAMAGELFF
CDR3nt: TGTGCCAGCAGCGAATCGGGACTAGCGATGGCCGGGGAGCTGTTTTTT

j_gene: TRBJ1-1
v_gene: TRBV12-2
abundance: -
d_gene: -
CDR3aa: CASRLPREEKRGNTEAFF
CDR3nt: TGTGCAAGTCGCCTCCCTCGAGAGGAGAAGCGGGGGAACACTGAAGCTTTCTTT

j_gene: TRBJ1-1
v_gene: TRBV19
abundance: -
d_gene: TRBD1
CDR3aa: CASSIVGTAANTEAFF
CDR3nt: TGTGCCAGTAGTATAGTCGGGACAGCGGCGAACACTGAAGCTTTCTTT

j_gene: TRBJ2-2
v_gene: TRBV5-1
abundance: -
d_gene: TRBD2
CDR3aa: CASSQGTSGGPGELFF
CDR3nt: TGCGCCAGCAGCCAGGGGACTAGCGGGGGGCCCGGGGAGCTGTTTTTT

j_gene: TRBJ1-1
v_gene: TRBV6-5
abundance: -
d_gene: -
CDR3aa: CASRRRGTEAFF
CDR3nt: TGTGCCAGCAGGAGAAGGGGGACTGAAGCTTTCTTT

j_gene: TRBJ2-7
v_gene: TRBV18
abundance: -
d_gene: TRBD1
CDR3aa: CASSPVVGQGAYEQYF
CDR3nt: TGTGCCAGCTCACCGGTTGTTGGACAGGGGGCTTACGAGCAGTACTTC

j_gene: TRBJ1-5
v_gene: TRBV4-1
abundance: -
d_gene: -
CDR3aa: CASSRGAGQPQHF
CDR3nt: TGCGCCAGCAGCCGGGGGGCCGGTCAGCCCCAGCATTTT

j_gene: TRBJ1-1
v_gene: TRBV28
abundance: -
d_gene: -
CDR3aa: CASSGVNTEAFF
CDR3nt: TGTGCCAGCAGTGGGGTGAACACTGAAGCTTTCTTT

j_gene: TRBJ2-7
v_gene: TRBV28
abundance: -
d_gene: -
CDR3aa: CASSLLRKSYEQYF
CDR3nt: TGTGCCAGCAGTTTATTACGAAAGTCCTACGAGCAGTACTTC